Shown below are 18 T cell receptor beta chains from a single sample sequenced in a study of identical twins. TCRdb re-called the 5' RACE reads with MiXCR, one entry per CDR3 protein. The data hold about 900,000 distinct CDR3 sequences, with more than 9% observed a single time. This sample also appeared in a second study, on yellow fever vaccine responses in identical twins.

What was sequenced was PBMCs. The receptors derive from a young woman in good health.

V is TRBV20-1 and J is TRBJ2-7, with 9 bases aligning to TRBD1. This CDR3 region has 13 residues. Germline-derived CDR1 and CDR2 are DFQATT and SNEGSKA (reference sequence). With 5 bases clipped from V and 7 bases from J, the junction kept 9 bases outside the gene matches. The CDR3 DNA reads TGCAGTGCTGTCGGGACAGGGACGGGAGAGCAGTACTTC. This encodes CSAVGTGTGEQYF.

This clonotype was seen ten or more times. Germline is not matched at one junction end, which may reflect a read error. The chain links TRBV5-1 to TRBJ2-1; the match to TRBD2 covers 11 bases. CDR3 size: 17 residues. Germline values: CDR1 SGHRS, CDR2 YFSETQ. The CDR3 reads CASSLGLAGGSYNEQFF. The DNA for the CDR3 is TGTGCCAGCAGCTTAGGGCTAGCGGGAGGCTCCTACAATGAGCAGTTCTTC.

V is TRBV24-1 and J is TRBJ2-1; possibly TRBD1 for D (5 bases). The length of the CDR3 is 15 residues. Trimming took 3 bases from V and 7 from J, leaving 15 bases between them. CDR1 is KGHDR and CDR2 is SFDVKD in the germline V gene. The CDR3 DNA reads TGTGCCACCAGTGATCGAAGCCGGCAGGGTAATGAGCAGTTCTTC. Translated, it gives CATSDRSRQGNEQFF.

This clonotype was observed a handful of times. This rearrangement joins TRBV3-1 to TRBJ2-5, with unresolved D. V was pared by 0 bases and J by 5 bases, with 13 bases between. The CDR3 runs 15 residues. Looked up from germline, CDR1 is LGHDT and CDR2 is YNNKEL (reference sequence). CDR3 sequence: CASSQEQNLDETQYF. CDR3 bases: TGTGCCAGCAGCCAAGAGCAGAACCTAGACGAGACCCAGTACTTC.

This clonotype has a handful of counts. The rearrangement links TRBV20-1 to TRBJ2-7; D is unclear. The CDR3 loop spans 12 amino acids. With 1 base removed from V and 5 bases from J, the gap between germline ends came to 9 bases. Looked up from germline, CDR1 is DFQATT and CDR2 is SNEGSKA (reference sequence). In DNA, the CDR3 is TGCAGTGCTAGAGGCCGTGAAGACGAGCAGTACTTC. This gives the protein CSARGREDEQYF.

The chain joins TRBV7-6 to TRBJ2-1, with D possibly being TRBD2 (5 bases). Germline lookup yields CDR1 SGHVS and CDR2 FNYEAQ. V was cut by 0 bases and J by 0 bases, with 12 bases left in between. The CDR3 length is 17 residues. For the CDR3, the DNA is TGTGCCAGCAGCTTAGCGTCGCCAGCGGACTCCTACAATGAGCAGTTCTTC. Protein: CASSLASPADSYNEQFF. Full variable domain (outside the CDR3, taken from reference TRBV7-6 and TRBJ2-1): GAGVSQSPRYKVTKRGQDVALRCDPISGHVSLYWYRQALGQGPEFLTYFNYEAQQDKSGLPNDRFSAERPEGSISTLTIQRTEQRDSAMYRCASSLASPADSYNEQFFGPGTRLTVL.

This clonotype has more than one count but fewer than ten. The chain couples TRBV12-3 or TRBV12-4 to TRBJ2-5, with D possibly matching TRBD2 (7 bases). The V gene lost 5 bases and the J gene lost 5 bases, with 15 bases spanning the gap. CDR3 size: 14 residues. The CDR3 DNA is TGTGCCAGCAGTGTACAGGGAGGGGTTGAGACCCAGTACTTC. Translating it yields CASSVQGGVETQYF.

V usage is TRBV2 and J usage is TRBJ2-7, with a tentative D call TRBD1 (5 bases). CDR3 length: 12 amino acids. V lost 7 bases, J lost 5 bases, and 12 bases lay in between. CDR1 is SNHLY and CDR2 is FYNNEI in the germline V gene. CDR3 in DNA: TGTGCCAGCACGCTCAGGGTCCACGAGCAGTACTTC. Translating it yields CASTLRVHEQYF.

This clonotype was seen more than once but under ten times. The CDR3 region is CASSGHFQGAYEQYF. CDR3 DNA sequence: TGTGCCAGCAGCGGCCACTTTCAGGGGGCCTACGAGCAGTACTTC. This chain connects TRBV7-8 to TRBJ2-7; 7 positions match TRBD1. Losses at the gene ends were 5 bases for V and 2 bases for J; bases not matched to a gene: 9. The CDR3 covers 15 residues. Germline-derived CDR1 and CDR2 are SGHVS and FQNEAQ.

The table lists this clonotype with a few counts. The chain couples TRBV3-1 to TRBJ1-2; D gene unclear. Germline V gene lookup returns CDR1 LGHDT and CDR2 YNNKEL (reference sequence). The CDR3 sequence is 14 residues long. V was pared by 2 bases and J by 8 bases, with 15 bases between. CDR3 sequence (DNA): TGTGCCAGCAGCCAACAGACCTCAGTGGGGGGCTACACCTTC. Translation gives CASSQQTSVGGYTF.

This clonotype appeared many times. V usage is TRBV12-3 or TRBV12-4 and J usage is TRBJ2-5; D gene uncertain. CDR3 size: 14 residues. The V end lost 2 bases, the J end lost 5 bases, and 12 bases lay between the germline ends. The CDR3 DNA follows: TGTGCCAGCAGTTTATTGTCAGTGGGGGAGACCCAGTACTTC. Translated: CASSLLSVGETQYF.

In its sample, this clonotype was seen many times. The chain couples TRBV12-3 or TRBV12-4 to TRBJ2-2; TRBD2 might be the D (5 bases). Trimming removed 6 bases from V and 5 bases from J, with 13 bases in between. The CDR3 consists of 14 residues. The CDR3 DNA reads TGTGCCAGCAGACCTGGCCCGGGAACCGGGGAGCTGTTTTTT. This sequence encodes CASRPGPGTGELFF.

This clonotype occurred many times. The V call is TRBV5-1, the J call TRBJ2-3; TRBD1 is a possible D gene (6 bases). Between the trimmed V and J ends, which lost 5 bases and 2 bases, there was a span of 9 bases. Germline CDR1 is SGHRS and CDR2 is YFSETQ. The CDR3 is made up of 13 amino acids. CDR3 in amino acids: CASSTGSTDTQYF. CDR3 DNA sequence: TGCGCCAGCAGTACAGGGTCCACAGATACGCAGTATTTT.

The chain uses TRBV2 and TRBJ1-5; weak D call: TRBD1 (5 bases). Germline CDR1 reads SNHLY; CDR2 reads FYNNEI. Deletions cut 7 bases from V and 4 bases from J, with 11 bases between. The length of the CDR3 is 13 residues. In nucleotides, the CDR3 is TGTGCCAGCACCCAGGGTTCGAATCAGCCCCAGCATTTT. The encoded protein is CASTQGSNQPQHF. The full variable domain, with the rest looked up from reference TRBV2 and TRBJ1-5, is EPEVTQTPSHQVTQMGQEVILRCVPISNHLYFYWYRQILGQKVEFLVSFYNNEISEKSEIFDDQFSVERPDGSNFTLKIRSTKLEDSAMYFCASTQGSNQPQHFGDGTRLSIL.

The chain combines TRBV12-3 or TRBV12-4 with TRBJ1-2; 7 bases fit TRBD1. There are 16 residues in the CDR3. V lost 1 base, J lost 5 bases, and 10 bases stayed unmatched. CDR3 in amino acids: CASSLGGGGTAYGYTF. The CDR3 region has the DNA TGTGCCAGCAGTTTAGGTGGAGGGGGGACAGCTTATGGCTACACCTTC.

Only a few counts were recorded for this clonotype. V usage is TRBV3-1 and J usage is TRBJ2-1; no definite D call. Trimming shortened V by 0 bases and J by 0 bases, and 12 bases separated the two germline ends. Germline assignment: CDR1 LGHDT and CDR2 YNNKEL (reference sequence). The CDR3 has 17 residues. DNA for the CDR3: TGTGCCAGCAGCCAAGATCTATGGGGAAGCTCCTACAATGAGCAGTTCTTC. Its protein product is CASSQDLWGSSYNEQFF.

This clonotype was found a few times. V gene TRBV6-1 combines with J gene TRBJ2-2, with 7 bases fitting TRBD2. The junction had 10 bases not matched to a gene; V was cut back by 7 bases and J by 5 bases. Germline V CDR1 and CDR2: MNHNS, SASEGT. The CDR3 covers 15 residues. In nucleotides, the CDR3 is TGTGCCAGCATACGAAGCGGGATAGAAACCGGGGAGCTGTTTTTT. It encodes CASIRSGIETGELFF.

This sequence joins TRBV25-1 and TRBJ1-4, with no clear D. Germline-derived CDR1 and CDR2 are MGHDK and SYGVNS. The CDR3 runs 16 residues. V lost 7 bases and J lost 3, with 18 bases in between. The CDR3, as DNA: TGTGCCAGCACTCCCGGCGCGAGAACGGCTAATGAAAAACTGTTTTTT. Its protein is CASTPGARTANEKLFF.